A single TCR beta chain is shown here with its context. The source of the sample is a study of blood T cell repertoires in COVID-19. Study as a whole: PBMCs, B-cell-depleted T cells, or T cells provided the cDNA or gDNA that made up the material.

V lost 4 bases and J 8 bases, leaving 6 bases between the germline ends. The CDR3 length is 11 residues. The germline CDR1 and CDR2 sequences are LNHNV and YYDKDF (reference sequence). The authors' processing: The authors estimated nucleated cell counts from reference gene primer amplification. Sequenced by immunoSEQ multiplex PCR; TCRdb stores in-frame clones only, minus some. That table is the source of V, J and clone size, and D and trimming were worked out from the DNA. The sample includes 290,000 or so clones, approximately 85% of them seen just once. Sequencing used peripheral blood. This sequence was found in a man between 45 and 60 years old with active or convalescent COVID-19. The V and J genes are TRBV15 and TRBJ2-1; possible D gene TRBD1, 5 bases. This CDR3 is CATSIRDEQFF. In DNA, the CDR3 is TGTGCCACCAGCATCAGGGATGAGCAGTTCTTC.